Below, 6 T cell receptor beta chains from the same sample are listed, as sequenced in a study of blood T cell repertoires in COVID-19. The protocol was immunoSEQ multiplex PCR, while the TCRdb copy is restricted to in-frame clones and leaves out a portion. The sample holds about 79,000 clones, approximately 90% seen once. What was sequenced was peripheral blood. These receptors came from a man in his fifties with active COVID-19.

The V and J genes are TRBV11-2 and TRBJ1-3, with D maybe TRBD1 (6 bases). V was pared by 5 bases and J by 0 bases, with 11 bases between. Germline-derived CDR1 and CDR2 are SGHAT and FQNNGV. This CDR3 is built from 15 residues. The CDR3 here is CASSPLTGSGNTIYF. CDR3 nucleotides: TGTGCCAGCAGCCCACTGACAGGCTCTGGAAACACCATATATTTT.

Only a few counts were recorded for this clone. J is TRBJ2-5 and V is TRBV4-3; 8 bases match TRBD2. V lost 4 bases, J lost 3 bases, and 7 bases stayed unmatched. This CDR3 has 15 amino acids. Germline assignment: CDR1 LGHNA and CDR2 YSLEER. CDR3 sequence reads: CASSRGLGGKETQYF. The CDR3 DNA is TGCGCCAGCAGCCGGGGACTAGGGGGTAAAGAGACCCAGTACTTC.

The genes are TRBV10-1 and TRBJ2-1, with 10 bases identical to TRBD2. There are 14 residues in the CDR3. Germline V gene data show CDR1 as WNHNN and CDR2 as SYGVQD (reference sequence). The V segment lost 5 bases and the J segment 10 bases; nucleotides outside the gene matches: 8. The DNA of the CDR3 is TGCGCCAGCAGTTTCAGCGGGAGGGCCTCAGAGCAGTTCTTC. It is translated as CASSFSGRASEQFF.

The chain joins TRBV5-5 to TRBJ2-1, with 9 nucleotides matching TRBD2. Trimming took 7 bases from V and 9 from J; bases not matched to a gene: 11. Germline CDR1 SGHKS, CDR2 YYEKEE (reference sequence). The CDR3 runs 14 residues. The CDR3 is CASYLSSGILEQFF. For the CDR3, the DNA is TGTGCCAGCTACTTGTCTAGCGGGATTCTTGAGCAGTTCTTC.

The rearrangement links TRBV9 to TRBJ2-1; D ambiguous. Trimming removed 2 bases from V and 4 bases from J, with 13 bases in between. Germline CDR1 is SGDLS and CDR2 is YYNGEE. The CDR3 extends over 15 amino acids. This CDR3 is CASSVRGSDYNEQFF. Here the CDR3 DNA reads TGTGCCAGCAGCGTTCGAGGTTCAGATTACAATGAGCAGTTCTTC. Using reference TRBV9 and TRBJ2-1 for the parts outside the CDR3, the full variable domain is DSGVTQTPKHLITATGQRVTLRCSPRSGDLSVYWYQQSLDQGLQFLIQYYNGEERAKGNILERFSAQQFPDLHSELNLSSLELGDSALYFCASSVRGSDYNEQFFGPGTRLTVL.

Here the CDR3 reads CASRGPKGQGSTEAFF. DNA for the CDR3: TGTGCCAGTAGAGGACCAAAGGGACAGGGAAGCACTGAAGCTTTCTTT. The chain uses TRBV19 and TRBJ1-1; 9 positions match TRBD1. CDR1 is LNHDA and CDR2 is SQIVND in the germline V gene (reference sequence). This CDR3 comprises 16 residues. Trimming took 6 bases from V and 4 from J; bases not matched to a gene: 12.